The clone carrying this T cell receptor (beta chain) was observed a single time. TCRdb re-analysed the multiplex PCR reads in MiXCR, keeping a single row per CDR3 protein. The table has 14,000 to 15,000 distinct CDR3 sequences, roughly 50% seen once. The source of the sample is a study of breast tumors, draining lymph nodes, adjacent tissues. Input material: tumor-adjacent breast tissue. The TCR was taken from a female donor with breast cancer. Some clones in this sample may be carry-over from other donors' samples.

The CDR3 loop reads CSVAQPGELFF. The DNA of the CDR3 is TGCAGCGTTGCCCAGCCAGGGGAGCTGTTTTTT. The genes are TRBV29-1 and TRBJ2-2, with no clear D. Germline CDR1 is SQVTM and CDR2 is ANQGSEA. CDR3 length: 11 residues. Trimming took 4 bases from V and 8 from J, leaving 8 bases between them.